This TCR beta chain came from a study of technical replicates of blood from several donors. Clones were read by immunoSEQ multiplex PCR, and TCRdb kept only the in-frame ones, dropping some. The sample holds about 73,000 clones, about 92% seen once. CDR3 size: 15 residues. Germline values: CDR1 SGHVS, CDR2 FQNEAQ. V trimming: 6 bases; J trimming: 6 bases; junction bases outside the gene matches: 12. The genes are TRBV7-8 and TRBJ2-7; 9 positions agree with TRBD1. This receptor was taken from a human donor in good health. Sequencing input: T cells isolated from PBMCs. The CDR3 DNA follows: TGTGCCAGCAGTCGCCTGCCGGGACAGGGTTCCGAGCAGTACTTC. Residues: CASSRLPGQGSEQYF.